Sequencing of this T cell receptor beta chain was carried out in a study of T cells after yellow fever vaccination (dated by TCRdb to the late 2010s). Some background on the complete study: The SMART-Seq v4 Ultra Low Input RNA kit was used to prepare libraries from fractions with low cell numbers. To track T-cell clones before and after primary and booster YFV17D yellow fever vaccination, bulk TCR alpha and beta repertoires were sequenced longitudinally. Two healthy male donors, one aged 18 to 30 and one aged 30 to 40 years, made up the cohort. Blood was drawn at multiple timepoints before and after primary and secondary immunization, with bulk PBMC replicates and cell subsets isolated. Overall results and qualifications from the work: After the booster, most clones that had expanded after primary vaccination were detected again (around 96% of CD4 and over 75% of CD8), suggesting broad maintenance of memory. Compared with the primary T-cell response, the secondary T-cell response was weaker but faster, peaking on day 5 rather than day 15. Because abundant contaminating clonotypes from the bulk population could be contained in FACS-sorted repertoires, computational filtering was required. A small share of clonotypes occurred in both CD4 and CD8 compartments, likely arising from convergent recombination. Because the study included only two donors, the extent to which the findings can be generalized is limited.

In this sample, this clonotype turned up a few times. Its antigen is unknown. The record has no base qualities; no much larger clone is one base away. Synthesis of TCR cDNA relied on 5'RACE template switching, a step that introduced a universal primer site along with unique molecular identifiers. Priming for cDNA synthesis came from both the TCR alpha and TCR beta constant segments. Libraries were amplified in two PCR steps, with sample barcodes and sequencing adapters added in the second step. Sequencing of libraries was performed on Illumina HiSeq 2500 (2x100 bp) or NovaSeq (2x150 bp). For the original study's pipeline: Demultiplexing of reads and collapsing into UMI consensus sequences were performed with MIGEC, and V(D)J alignment was carried out with MiXCR. Vaccine-responding clonotypes were defined with edgeR using replicate PBMC samples, requiring FDR below 0.01 and a log2 fold change above 5 up to day 15. CD4 or CD8 identity was assigned to each bulk clonotype according to whether the clonotype was present at higher abundance in the sequenced CD4 repertoire or the sequenced CD8 repertoire. TCRdb reprocessed the public reads (quality trimming at Q25 with fastp, clone calling with MiXCR) and kept in-frame beta chains. Each CDR3 protein gets just one entry, which takes the most common genes and DNA from the rows behind it. The V and J calls and clone size are TCRdb's, not the authors'. This sample gives about 240,000 distinct CDR3 sequences in total; 6.9% of them show up just once. Approximately 0.84% of the sample belongs to the ten largest clones.

What this sample's treatment or condition label stands for: live attenuated yellow fever vaccine strain. PBMCs were isolated from peripheral blood using a standard Ficoll-Paque protocol. Dynabeads CD4 and CD8 positive selection kits were used to isolate the CD4 and CD8 T-cell fractions. TriZol was used to extract RNA from bulk PBMCs, from CD4 and CD8 fractions, and from dextramer-positive and dextramer-negative fractions. CDR1 and CDR2 are drawn from the germline V gene: SNHLY, FYNNEI. At the junction V is shortened by 3 bases and J by 0 bases, with 14 bases in between. The CDR3 goes from the cysteine to the phenylalanine over 16 residues. Only the CDR3 DNA stays, 48 bases, in frame from base 1.

This sample comprised CD4+ T cells sorted from PBMCs, obtained 15 days after the yellow fever booster vaccination. This TCR was sampled from a man aged 30 to 39 who received the YFV17D yellow fever vaccine. The V and J segments used are TRBV2 and TRBJ1-1; TRBD1 is a weak D gene call, 6 bases matching. The CDR3 protein is CASSDFGGAVNTEAFF. In nucleotide form, the sequence is TGTGCCAGCAGTGATTTTGGGGGGGCGGTGAACACTGAAGCTTTCTTT.